Below, one TCR beta chain is given with its context. Its specificity is unknown. This specimen belongs to a study of molecular identifiers for immune sequencing clone quantification. General observations from the study: Clones exceeding 20 RNA copies carried over 99% of effector molecules but under 1% of naive-cell molecules.

The CDR3 loop spans 14 amino acids. The V and J ends lost 5 bases and 5 bases respectively, with 16 bases between them. CDR1 MNHEY and CDR2 SMNVEV come from the germline V gene (reference sequence). From roughly 21,000 to 960,000 sorted cells, naive CD8 libraries were generated with 10%, 30% or 50% RNA. Sorting recovered naive CD8 T cells on a CD8+CD4-CCR7+CD45RA+ profile. The authors built bulk TCR libraries by previously described methods with listed TCR primers. One entry per CDR3 protein, called by TCRdb with MiXCR from the PCR reads. The top ten clones hold 0.6% to 0.9% of a sample with nearly 650,000 distinct CDR3 sequences, about 25% of them seen once.

Sequenced material: naive CD8+ T cells from blood, with Jurkat cell RNA spiked in. Documented subset: FACS-sorted CD8+CD4-CCR7+CD45RA+ naive T cells. The clonotype was recovered from a human donor in good health. Some libraries in this study had Jurkat cell RNA spiked in. The chain links TRBV27 to TRBJ2-7; D is possibly TRBD2 (5 bases). The CDR3 sequence is CASSPGPSPHEQYF. CDR3 bases: TGTGCCAGCAGTCCAGGACCTAGCCCCCACGAGCAGTACTTC.